These 16 T cell receptor beta chains came from one sample sequenced in a study of OX40 agonist ivuxolimab in advanced cancers. The protocol was immunoSEQ multiplex PCR, while the TCRdb copy is restricted to in-frame clones and leaves out a portion. The sample holds 20,000 or so clones, around 91% seen once. This material consisted of CD4+ or CD8+ T cells sorted from blood, taken in a trial of the OX40 agonist ivuxolimab. The receptors derive from an adult with an advanced solid tumor such as melanoma, head and neck, liver or kidney cancer.

The chain combines TRBV7-3 with TRBJ2-1; TRBD2 agrees at 10 bases. CDR3 length: 14 residues. CDR1 is SGHTA and CDR2 is FQGTGA in the germline V gene. Losses at the gene ends were 5 bases for V and 9 bases for J; bases not matched to a gene: 7. CDR3 residues: CASSALAGAGEQFF. The CDR3 DNA reads TGTGCCAGCAGCGCCCTAGCGGGAGCGGGTGAGCAGTTCTTC.

V and J are TRBV9 and TRBJ2-3, with D perhaps TRBD1 (6 bases). CDR3 size: 13 residues. V was pared by 5 bases and J by 1 base, with 8 bases between. The germline V gene has CDR1 SGDLS and CDR2 YYNGEE. The CDR3 DNA sequence: TGTGCCAGCAGTGCAGGGGGCACAGATACGCAGTATTTT. Amino acid sequence: CASSAGGTDTQYF.

V usage is TRBV9 and J usage is TRBJ2-1; 9 bases match TRBD2. The V gene's germline CDR1 is SGDLS and CDR2 YYNGEE. CDR3 length: 17 residues. The trim removed 2 bases at V and 2 bases at J, leaving 8 bases unmatched. The CDR3: CASSVSGTSFPYNEQFF. CDR3 DNA: TGTGCCAGCAGCGTTTCCGGGACTAGCTTCCCCTACAATGAGCAGTTCTTC.

The rearrangement joins TRBV2 to TRBJ1-6; 7 nucleotides agree with TRBD1. The CDR3 is 12 amino acids. CDR1 is SNHLY and CDR2 is FYNNEI in the germline V gene. The J segment lost 5 bases and the V segment lost 8 bases, leaving 0 bases of the junction unmatched. The CDR3 spells CASQGDNSPLHF. In DNA, the CDR3 is TGTGCCAGCCAGGGGGATAATTCACCCCTCCACTTT. The variable domain in full, with the rest retrieved from reference TRBV2 and TRBJ1-6, is EPEVTQTPSHQVTQMGQEVILRCVPISNHLYFYWYRQILGQKVEFLVSFYNNEISEKSEIFDDQFSVERPDGSNFTLKIRSTKLEDSAMYFCASQGDNSPLHFGNGTRLTVT.

V is TRBV5-3 and J is TRBJ1-5; no firm D call. TRBV5-3 is classed as an ORF, of uncertain function. V lost 7 bases to trimming and J lost 8 bases, with 19 bases between them. This CDR3 has 14 residues. The CDR3 loop is CARRYELVMEPQHF. Written as DNA, the CDR3 is TGTGCCAGACGTTATGAACTTGTGATGGAGCCCCAGCATTTT.

The chain combines TRBV13 with TRBJ2-1; the match to TRBD1 covers 7 bases. The CDR3 covers 14 residues. Germline V gene data show CDR1 as PRHDT and CDR2 as FYEKMQ (reference sequence). J was trimmed by 4 bases and V by 0 bases; bases with no gene match: 0. The CDR3: CASSLGGQYNEQFF. The CDR3 DNA reads TGTGCCAGCAGCTTAGGGGGACAGTACAATGAGCAGTTCTTC.

This clone appeared a single time. The chain has TRBV2 and TRBJ1-1, with D uncertain. CDR1 and CDR2 from the germline V gene are SNHLY and FYNNEI. The CDR3 loop spans 14 amino acids. Trimming stripped 3 bases from V and 1 base from J, with 9 bases between. CDR3 sequence reads: CASSDFSTNTEAFF. CDR3 nucleotide sequence: TGTGCCAGCAGTGACTTTTCGACGAACACTGAAGCTTTCTTT.

The chain combines TRBV10-3 with TRBJ1-1; 7 nucleotides align to TRBD1. The junction had 8 bases not matched to a gene; V was cut back by 6 bases and J by 1 base. This CDR3 spans 15 amino acids. Germline CDR1 is ENHRY and CDR2 is SYGVKD. The CDR3 here is CAIRRQGRRNTEAFF. Written as DNA, the CDR3 is TGTGCCATCAGGCGACAGGGTCGGCGGAACACTGAAGCTTTCTTT.

The CDR3 nucleotides are TGCGCCAGCAGTACAGGGGGAGGACAGCCCCAGCATTTT. It is translated as CASSTGGGQPQHF. The chain uses TRBV10-2 and TRBJ1-5; the match to TRBD1 covers 8 bases. CDR1 and CDR2 from the germline V gene are WSHSY and SAAADI. With V trimmed by 5 bases and J by 7 bases, 4 bases remained unmatched. The CDR3 consists of 13 residues.

This rearrangement joins TRBV30 to TRBJ2-3, with D maybe TRBD2 (6 bases). The CDR3 has 14 amino acids. Between the trimmed V and J ends, which lost 3 bases and 7 bases, there was a span of 17 bases. Germline V gene sequence: CDR1 GTSNPN, CDR2 SVGIG (reference sequence). CDR3 nucleotide sequence: TGTGCCTGGAGCGCCCCCCGGGAGTTGTATACGCAGTATTTT. It translates to CAWSAPRELYTQYF.

The V and J genes are TRBV27 and TRBJ2-7; no reliable D call. This CDR3 has 13 amino acids. V lost 2 bases and J 3 bases, leaving 8 bases between the germline ends. Looked up from germline, CDR1 is MNHEY and CDR2 is SMNVEV (reference sequence). DNA for the CDR3: TGTGCCAGCAGTTTAAGGCAATACTACGAGCAGTACTTC. This codes for CASSLRQYYEQYF.

The rearrangement uses TRBV18 and TRBJ2-1; the match to TRBD1 covers 7 bases. J gave up 10 bases and V 4 bases, and 22 bases lay outside the gene matches. Germline CDR1 reads KGHSH; CDR2 reads LQKENI. This CDR3 spans 18 amino acids. CDR3 sequence (DNA): TGTGCCAGCTCACATGCGGACAGGTCATTTCAGTCCTCGGGAGAGCAGTTCTTC. Translated, it gives CASSHADRSFQSSGEQFF. The whole variable domain, filled in from reference TRBV18 and TRBJ2-1, reads NAGVMQNPRHLVRRRGQEARLRCSPMKGHSHVYWYRQLPEEGLKFMVYLQKENIIDESGMPKERFSAEFPKEGPSILRIQQVVRGDSAAYFCASSHADRSFQSSGEQFFGPGTRLTVL.

This chain's CDR3 is CASSIGVTEAFF. In DNA form, the CDR3 reads TGTGCCAGTAGTATAGGGGTCACTGAAGCTTTCTTT. The chain links TRBV19 to TRBJ1-1; D is ambiguous. The CDR3 is 12 amino acids. In germline, CDR1 is LNHDA, CDR2 SQIVND (reference sequence). Trimming stripped 1 base from V and 4 bases from J, with 4 bases between.

Sample share makes this clone medium-sized. The chain joins TRBV11-1 to TRBJ2-1; the match to TRBD2 covers 10 bases. V lost 2 bases and J lost 6; bases outside the gene matches: 4. Per the germline V gene, CDR1 is SGHAT and CDR2 is FQDESV (reference sequence). The CDR3 loop spans 15 amino acids. The CDR3: CASSLSSGRLNEQFF. The CDR3 nucleotides are TGTGCCAGCAGCTTATCTAGCGGGAGACTCAATGAGCAGTTCTTC.

This chain joins TRBV7-9 and TRBJ2-1, with 10 positions matching TRBD2. This CDR3 is built from 15 residues. Germline assignment: CDR1 SEHNR and CDR2 FQNEAQ (reference sequence). After removal of 5 bases from V and 8 bases from J, the junction contained 9 bases not matched to a gene. CDR3 sequence (DNA): TGTGCCAGCAGCCCCATCAGCGGGAGGGTGTATGAGCAGTTCTTC. It is translated as CASSPISGRVYEQFF.

A single count supports this clone. The chain has TRBV6-6 and TRBJ2-5; TRBD2 is a possible D gene (6 bases). The germline V and J ends were trimmed by 6 bases and 2 bases, with 13 bases remaining between them. The CDR3 spans 14 residues. Germline CDR1 reads MNHNY; CDR2 reads SVGAGI (reference sequence). CDR3 residues: CASSTPGGQETQYF. CDR3 nucleotides: TGTGCCAGCAGCACCCCAGGAGGGCAAGAGACCCAGTACTTC.